A selection of T cell receptor beta chains follows, all from one sample in a study of human T cells and chemical hapten exposure. Each CDR3 protein gets one entry after TCRdb re-called the RACE reads with MiXCR. The sample has about 260,000 distinct CDR3 sequences, around 9.3% seen once. The sequenced sample was whole blood, obtained in connection with sensitization to the hapten diphenylcyclopropenone (DPC). These TCRs come from a woman in her forties with alopecia areata. Some clones in this sample may be carry-over from other donors' samples. Both conserved end residues are part of each CDR3. The D gene is left open where the match is weak. The size field is filled for only some rows; it gives once, few, many or a size class.

j_call clone_size d_call v_call cdr3_nt cdr3_aa
TRBJ1-1 many NA TRBV28 TGTGCCAGCAGACAATACAGCTCTGAAGCTTTCTTT CASRQYSSEAFF
TRBJ2-3 NA TRBD1 TRBV24-1 TGTGCCACCAGTGACCGTTCTCCTAAGACAGGGATGGATACGCAGTATTTT CATSDRSPKTGMDTQYF
TRBJ2-5 NA TRBD2 TRBV4-1 TGCGCCAGCAGCCGCGGACTAGCGGGAGGGCCAGAGACCCAGTACTTC CASSRGLAGGPETQYF
TRBJ1-1 few TRBD1 TRBV27 TGTGCCAGCAGTTCGCTACAGGGGGTCTACACTGAAGCTTTCTTT CASSSLQGVYTEAFF
TRBJ1-1 many NA TRBV2 TGTGCCATTGGGCGGAACACTGAAGCTTTCTTT CAIGRNTEAFF
TRBJ2-2 few NA TRBV6-5 TGTGCCAGCAGGGACATTCCGAACACCGGGGAGCTGTTTTTT CASRDIPNTGELFF
TRBJ2-7 few NA TRBV20-1 TGCAGTCCCCTGACAGGTTTCCCCTACGAGCAGTACTTC CSPLTGFPYEQYF
TRBJ1-5 NA NA TRBV6-5 TGTGCCAGCAGTGACGTGGGGGGAGGCCAGCCCCAGCATTTT CASSDVGGGQPQHF
TRBJ2-3 many NA TRBV7-3 TGTGCCAGCAGCCCTCCGACAGCAAGCACAGATACGCAGTATTTT CASSPPTASTDTQYF
TRBJ2-5 few NA TRBV9 TGTGCCAGCAGCCCCCGTTATGGGGAGACCCAGTACTTC CASSPRYGETQYF
TRBJ1-5 NA NA TRBV6-1 TGTGCCAGCAGTGCCCCCCGGGGGCATGTAGAACAGCCCCAGCATTTT CASSAPRGHVEQPQHF
TRBJ1-1 many NA TRBV5-1 TGCGCCAGCAGCTTGACGGGACTTAGCGGCACTGAAGCTTTCTTT CASSLTGLSGTEAFF
TRBJ1-1 many NA TRBV5-6 TGTGCCAGCAGCCCCGACGGGGCTAGCACTGAAGCTTTCTTT CASSPDGASTEAFF
TRBJ2-2 few NA TRBV7-2 TGTGCCAGCAGCTTATCCCTCCGGGACGGACATACCGGGGAGCTGTTTTTT CASSLSLRDGHTGELFF
TRBJ2-7 NA NA TRBV5-1 TGCGCCAGCAGCTTGGGTTCAGGGACCGAGCAGTACTTC CASSLGSGTEQYF
TRBJ2-5 NA NA TRBV30 TGTGCCTGGAGTGTACAGGCACGAGAGACCCAGTACTTC CAWSVQARETQYF
TRBJ2-1 NA TRBD2 TRBV28 TGTGCCAGCAGTCCTTCCGGAGCGGGAGGGCGGAGTGAGCAGTTCTTC CASSPSGAGGRSEQFF
TRBJ2-3 NA TRBD2 TRBV3-1 TGTGCCAGCAGCGGACTAGCGGGGTCAGATACGCAGTATTTT CASSGLAGSDTQYF
TRBJ1-1 NA TRBD1 TRBV3-1 TGTGCCAGCAGCCAGGACAGGGGTCCGGGCACTGAAGCTTTCTTT CASSQDRGPGTEAFF
TRBJ2-2 many NA TRBV3-1 TGTGCCAGCAGGACTCCTCTGGCCGGGGAGCTGTTTTTT CASRTPLAGELFF
TRBJ2-7 NA NA TRBV6-5 TGTGCCAGCAGTTACGACCCCAACTACGAGCAGTACTTC CASSYDPNYEQYF
TRBJ2-3 NA TRBD1 TRBV5-1 TGCGCCAGCAGCCGGGACAGGGACAGCACAGATACGCAGTATTTT CASSRDRDSTDTQYF
TRBJ1-1 many NA TRBV12-3/TRBV12-4 TGTGCCAGCAGTTTATCAGGCTACACTGAAGCTTTCTTT CASSLSGYTEAFF